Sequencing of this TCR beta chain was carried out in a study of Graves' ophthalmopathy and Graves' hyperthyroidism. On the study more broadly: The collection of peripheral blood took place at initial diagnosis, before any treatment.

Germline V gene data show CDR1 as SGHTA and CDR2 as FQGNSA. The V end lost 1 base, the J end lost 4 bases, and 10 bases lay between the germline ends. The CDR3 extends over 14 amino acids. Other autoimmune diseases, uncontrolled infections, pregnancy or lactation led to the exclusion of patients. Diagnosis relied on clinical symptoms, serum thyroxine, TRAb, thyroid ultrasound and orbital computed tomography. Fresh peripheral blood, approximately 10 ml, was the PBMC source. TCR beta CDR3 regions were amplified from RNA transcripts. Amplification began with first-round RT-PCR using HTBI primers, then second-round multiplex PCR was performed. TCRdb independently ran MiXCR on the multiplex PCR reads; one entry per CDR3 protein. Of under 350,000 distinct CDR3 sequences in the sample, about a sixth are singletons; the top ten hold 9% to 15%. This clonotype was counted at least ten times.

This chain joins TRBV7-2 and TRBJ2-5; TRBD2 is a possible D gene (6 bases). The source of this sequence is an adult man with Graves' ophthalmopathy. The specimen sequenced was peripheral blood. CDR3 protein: CASSLVIGGETQYF. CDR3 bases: TGTGCCAGCAGCTTAGTCATCGGGGGAGAGACCCAGTACTTC.